The present T cell receptor (beta chain) was sequenced within a study of blood T cell repertoires in COVID-19. Overall study context: Both acute and convalescent COVID-19 samples were obtained from the United States, Italy and Spain. T cells, B-cell-depleted T cells, or PBMCs provided the cDNA or gDNA that served as material.

Germline V gene sequence: CDR1 LGHNA, CDR2 YNFKEQ. Between the trimmed V and J ends, which lost 1 base and 6 bases, there was a span of 12 bases. The CDR3 is 14 residues long. Per the study methods: From reference gene primer amplification, estimates of nucleated cell counts were derived. Measured with immunoSEQ multiplex PCR; TCRdb has only the in-frame clones, and not every one. Clonal size and the V and J genes are those of that table, whereas D and trimming came from the DNA. This sample has fewer than 120,000 clones, with around 90% found just once. Sequencing used peripheral blood. The chain couples TRBV4-2 to TRBJ1-1; possibly TRBD1 for D (5 bases). The clonotype comes from a human donor in a cohort sampled during active COVID-19. The CDR3 nucleotides read TGTGCCAGCAGCCAAGTAACCAGGGCGGCTGAAGCTTTCTTT. Translating it yields CASSQVTRAAEAFF.